One and the same sample provided the 7 T cell receptor beta chains below, sequenced in a study of T cells in Graves' hyperthyroidism and ophthalmopathy. Amplification of TCR beta CDR3 regions used RNA as the template. Primed by the HTBI set, a first-round RT-PCR was run on the TCR CDR3. TCRdb called the multiplex PCR reads again in MiXCR, with one record for every CDR3 protein. The sample has under 500,000 distinct CDR3 sequences; over 12% are singletons. Sequencing used blood. Receptors originate from a man aged 45-65 years with Graves' ophthalmopathy.

This clonotype turned up a few times. V usage is TRBV27 and J usage is TRBJ2-1, with D unclear. In germline, CDR1 is MNHEY, CDR2 SMNVEV (reference sequence). The CDR3 extends over 13 amino acids. V gave up 2 bases and J gave up 7 bases, with 9 bases separating them. CDR3 sequence: CASSLPRVNEQFF. Here the CDR3 DNA reads TGTGCCAGCAGTTTACCTCGGGTTAATGAGCAGTTCTTC.

Many counts were recorded for this clonotype. The CDR3 spells CASSEISGRTYEQYF. The CDR3 DNA reads TGTGCCAGCAGTGAAATCAGCGGGAGGACCTACGAGCAGTACTTC. The V gene is TRBV2, the J gene TRBJ2-7; 9 bases are a match to TRBD2. The CDR3 is made up of 15 amino acids. V lost 2 bases and J lost 2; bases outside the gene matches: 4. From germline, CDR1 is SNHLY and CDR2 FYNNEI.

J is TRBJ2-3 and V is TRBV5-6; D unresolved. The CDR3 spans 17 residues. The V gene's germline CDR1 is SGHDT and CDR2 YYEEEE. Trimming shortened V by 0 bases and J by 5 bases, and 19 bases separated the two germline ends. CDR3 coding DNA: TGTGCCAGCAGCTTGGTCGGCAGGACCGGGCGTGGAGATACGCAGTATTTT. Translation gives CASSLVGRTGRGDTQYF.

In its sample, this clonotype was seen a few times. V is TRBV18 and J is TRBJ2-7; 7 nucleotides line up with TRBD2. The CDR3 runs to 13 residues. Germline V lookup: CDR1 KGHSH, CDR2 LQKENI. The trim removed 6 bases at V and 3 bases at J, leaving 5 bases unmatched. This CDR3 reads CASSAGVGYEQYF. The CDR3 region has the DNA TGTGCCAGCTCGGCGGGAGTCGGCTACGAGCAGTACTTC. Full variable domain (missing parts from reference TRBV18 and TRBJ2-7): NAGVMQNPRHLVRRRGQEARLRCSPMKGHSHVYWYRQLPEEGLKFMVYLQKENIIDESGMPKERFSAEFPKEGPSILRIQQVVRGDSAAYFCASSAGVGYEQYFGPGTRLTVT.

In this sample, this clonotype turned up a few times. This is likely a read error, given that the CDR3 carries no conserved phenylalanine or tryptophan at its end. This chain links TRBV27 with TRBJ1-1; the D is unclear. Germline values: CDR1 MNHEY, CDR2 SMNVEV (reference sequence). Trimming removed 4 bases at V and 4 bases at J, with 19 bases between. This CDR3 contains 16 residues. This CDR3 reads CASSYVSAGRGTEAFL. The CDR3 DNA reads TGTGCCAGCAGTTATGTTTCCGCCGGTCGGGGCACTGAAGCTTTCCTT.

The genes are TRBV5-4 and TRBJ2-7, with 11 bases fitting TRBD2. The J segment lost 4 bases and the V segment lost 0 bases, leaving 6 bases of the junction unmatched. CDR1 and CDR2 (germline): SGHNT, YYREEE (reference sequence). CDR3 length: 16 residues. The CDR3 region is CASSLGLGLAGYEQYF. CDR3 DNA: TGTGCCAGCAGCTTGGGCCTCGGACTAGCGGGTTACGAGCAGTACTTC.

This clonotype was found a few times. CDR3 bases: TGTGCCATCAGTGATCTACAGGGCTCCTACGAGCAGTACTTC. This encodes CAISDLQGSYEQYF. The rearrangement uses TRBV10-3 and TRBJ2-7, with D perhaps matching TRBD1 (6 bases). The CDR3 runs 14 residues. Germline CDR1 ENHRY, CDR2 SYGVKD. The V gene lost 3 bases and the J gene lost 0 bases, with 9 bases spanning the gap.